This TCR beta chain was identified during a study of cytomegalovirus exposure and HLA in healthy donors. About the study: There were several hundred genotyped donors. Of these, 81% fell in the genetic ancestry cluster associated with self-reported Caucasian donors. Overall study results and limits: The dataset shows that most TCR sequences were rare, while some public TCRs occurred in many donors. Reported results showed that the classifier diagnosed cytomegalovirus status with high specificity and sensitivity. Listed as cytomegalovirus-associated were approximately 160 TCR beta chains.

Trimming took off 0 bases at V and 3 bases at J, with 11 bases between the two ends. In germline, CDR1 is MNHNS, CDR2 SASEGT. The CDR3 extends over 15 amino acids. The PCR used 60 Vbeta and 13 Jbeta primers. Libraries were prepared by immunoSEQ multiplex PCR; TCRdb keeps only in-frame clonotypes and omits some of them. The sample data list about 120,000 clones. In the case of this clone: The antigen is not known.

The clonotype comes from a man younger than 45 in good health and CMV-seronegative. The gene calls are TRBV6-1 and TRBJ1-1; D is unclear. Source material: PBMCs. CDR3 amino acids: CASSEAGGQYTEAFF. CDR3 nucleotides: TGTGCCAGCAGTGAAGCGGGAGGCCAGTACACTGAAGCTTTCTTT.